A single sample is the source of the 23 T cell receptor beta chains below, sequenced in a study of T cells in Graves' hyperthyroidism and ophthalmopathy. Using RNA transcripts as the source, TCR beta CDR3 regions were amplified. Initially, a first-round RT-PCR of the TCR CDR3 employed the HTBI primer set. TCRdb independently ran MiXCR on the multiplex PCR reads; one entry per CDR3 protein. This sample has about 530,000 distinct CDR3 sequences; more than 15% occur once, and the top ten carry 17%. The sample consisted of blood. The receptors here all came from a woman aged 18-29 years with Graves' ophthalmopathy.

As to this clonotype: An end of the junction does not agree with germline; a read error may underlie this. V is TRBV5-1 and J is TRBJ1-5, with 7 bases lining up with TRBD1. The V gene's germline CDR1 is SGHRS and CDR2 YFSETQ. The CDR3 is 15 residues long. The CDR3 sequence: CASSSSTGDNQPRHF. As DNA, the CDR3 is TGCGCCAGCAGCTCTTCTACAGGGGACAATCAGCCCCGGCATTTT.

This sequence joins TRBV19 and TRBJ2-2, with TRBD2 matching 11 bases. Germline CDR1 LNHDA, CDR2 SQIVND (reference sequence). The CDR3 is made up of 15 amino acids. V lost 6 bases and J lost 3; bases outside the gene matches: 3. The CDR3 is CASRELAGDTGELFF. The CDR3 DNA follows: TGTGCCAGTAGGGAACTAGCGGGAGACACCGGGGAGCTGTTTTTT.

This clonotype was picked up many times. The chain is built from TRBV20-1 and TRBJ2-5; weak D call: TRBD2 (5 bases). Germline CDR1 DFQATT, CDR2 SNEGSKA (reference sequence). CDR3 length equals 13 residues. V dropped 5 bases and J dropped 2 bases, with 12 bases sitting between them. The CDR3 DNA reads TGCAGTGCTCCAGCGGCGCTACAAGAGACCCAGTACTTC. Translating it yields CSAPAALQETQYF.

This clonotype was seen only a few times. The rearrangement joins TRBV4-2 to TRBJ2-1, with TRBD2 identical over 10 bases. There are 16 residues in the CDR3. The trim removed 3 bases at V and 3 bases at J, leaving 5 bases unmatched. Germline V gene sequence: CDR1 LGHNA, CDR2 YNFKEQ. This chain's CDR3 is CASSHPGTSDYNEQFF. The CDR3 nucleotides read TGTGCCAGCAGCCACCCCGGGACTAGCGACTACAATGAGCAGTTCTTC.

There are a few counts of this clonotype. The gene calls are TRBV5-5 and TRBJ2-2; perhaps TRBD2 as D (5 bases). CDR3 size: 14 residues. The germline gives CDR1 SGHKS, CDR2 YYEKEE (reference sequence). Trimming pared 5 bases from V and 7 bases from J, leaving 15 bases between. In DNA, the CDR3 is TGTGCCAGCAGTCCGGTAGTGGCGGGCGGGGAGCTGTTTTTT. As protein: CASSPVVAGGELFF. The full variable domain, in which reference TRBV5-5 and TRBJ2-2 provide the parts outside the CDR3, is DAGVTQSPTHLIKTRGQQVTLRCSPISGHKSVSWYQQVLGQGPQFIFQYYEKEERGRGNFPDRFSARQFPNYSSELNVNALLLGDSALYLCASSPVVAGGELFFGEGSRLTVL.

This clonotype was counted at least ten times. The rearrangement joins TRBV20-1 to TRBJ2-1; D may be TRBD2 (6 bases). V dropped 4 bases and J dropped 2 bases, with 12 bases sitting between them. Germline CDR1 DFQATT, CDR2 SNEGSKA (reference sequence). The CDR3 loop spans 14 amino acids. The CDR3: CSANRDSTYNEQFF. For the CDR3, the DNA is TGCAGTGCTAACCGGGACTCGACCTACAATGAGCAGTTCTTC.

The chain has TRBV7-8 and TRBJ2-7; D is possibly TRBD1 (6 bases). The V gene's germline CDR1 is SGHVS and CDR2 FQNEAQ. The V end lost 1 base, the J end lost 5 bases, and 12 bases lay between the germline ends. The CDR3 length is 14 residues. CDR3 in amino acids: CASSLVRGTNEQYF. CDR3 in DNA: TGTGCCAGCAGCTTAGTTAGGGGGACAAACGAGCAGTACTTC.

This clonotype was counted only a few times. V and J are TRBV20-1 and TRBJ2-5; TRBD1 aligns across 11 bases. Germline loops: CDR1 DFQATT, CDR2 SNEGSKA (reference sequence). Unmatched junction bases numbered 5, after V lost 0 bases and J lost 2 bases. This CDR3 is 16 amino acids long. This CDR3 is CSARDWTGGGQETQYF. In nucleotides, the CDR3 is TGCAGTGCTAGAGATTGGACAGGGGGCGGGCAAGAGACCCAGTACTTC.

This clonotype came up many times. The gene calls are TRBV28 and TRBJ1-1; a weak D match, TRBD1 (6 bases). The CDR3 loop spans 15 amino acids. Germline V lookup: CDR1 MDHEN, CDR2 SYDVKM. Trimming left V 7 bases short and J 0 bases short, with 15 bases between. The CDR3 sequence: CASTPTGGMNTEAFF. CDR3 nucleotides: TGTGCCAGCACCCCTACGGGGGGCATGAACACTGAAGCTTTCTTT.

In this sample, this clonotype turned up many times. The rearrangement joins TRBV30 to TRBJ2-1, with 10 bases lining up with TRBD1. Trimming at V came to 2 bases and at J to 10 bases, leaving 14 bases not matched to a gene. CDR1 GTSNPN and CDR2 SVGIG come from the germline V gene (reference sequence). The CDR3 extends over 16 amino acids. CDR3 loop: CAWSLTTGGWRMEQFF. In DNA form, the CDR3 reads TGTGCCTGGAGTCTAACGACAGGGGGCTGGAGAATGGAGCAGTTCTTC.

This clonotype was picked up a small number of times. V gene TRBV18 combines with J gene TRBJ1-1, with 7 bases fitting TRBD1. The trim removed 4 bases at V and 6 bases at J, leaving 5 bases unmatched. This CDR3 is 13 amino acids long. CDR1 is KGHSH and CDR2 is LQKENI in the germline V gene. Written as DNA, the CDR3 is TGTGCCAGCTCACGGGACAGTACCCCTGAAGCTTTCTTT. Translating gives CASSRDSTPEAFF.

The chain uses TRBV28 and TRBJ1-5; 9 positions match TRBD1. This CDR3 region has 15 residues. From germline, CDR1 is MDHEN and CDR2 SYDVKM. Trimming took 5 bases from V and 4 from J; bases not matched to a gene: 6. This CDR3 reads CASSATTGGNQPQHF. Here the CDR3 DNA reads TGTGCCAGCAGTGCAACGACAGGGGGTAATCAGCCCCAGCATTTT.

The CDR3: CASSGRTGGGETQYF. CDR3 nucleotides: TGTGCCAGCAGCGGCCGGACAGGGGGCGGCGAGACCCAGTACTTC. This rearrangement joins TRBV9 to TRBJ2-5; 11 positions agree with TRBD1. Germline V CDR1 and CDR2: SGDLS, YYNGEE. The CDR3 has 15 residues. The V segment lost 3 bases and the J segment 5 bases; nucleotides outside the gene matches: 6.

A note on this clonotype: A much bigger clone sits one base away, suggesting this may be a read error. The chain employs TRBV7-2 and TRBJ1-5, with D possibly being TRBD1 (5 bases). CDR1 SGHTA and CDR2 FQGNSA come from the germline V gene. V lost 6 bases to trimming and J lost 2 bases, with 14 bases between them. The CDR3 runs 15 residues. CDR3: CASSWGVAGNQPQHF. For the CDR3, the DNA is TGTGCCAGCAGTTGGGGGGTGGCGGGCAATCAGCCCCAGCATTTT.

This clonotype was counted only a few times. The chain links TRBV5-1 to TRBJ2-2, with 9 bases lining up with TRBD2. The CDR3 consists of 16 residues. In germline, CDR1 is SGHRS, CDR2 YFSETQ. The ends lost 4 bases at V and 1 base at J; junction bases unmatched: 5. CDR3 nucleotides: TGCGCCAGCAGCGAAGGGACTAGCCGGAACACCGGGGAGCTGTTTTTT. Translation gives CASSEGTSRNTGELFF.

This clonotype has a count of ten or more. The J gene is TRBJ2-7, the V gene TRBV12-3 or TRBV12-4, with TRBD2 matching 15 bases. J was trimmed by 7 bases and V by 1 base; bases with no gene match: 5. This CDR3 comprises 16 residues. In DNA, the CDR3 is TGTGCCAGCAGTTTAGGGGGACTAGCGGGAGGAGGTGAGCAGTACTTC. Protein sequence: CASSLGGLAGGGEQYF.

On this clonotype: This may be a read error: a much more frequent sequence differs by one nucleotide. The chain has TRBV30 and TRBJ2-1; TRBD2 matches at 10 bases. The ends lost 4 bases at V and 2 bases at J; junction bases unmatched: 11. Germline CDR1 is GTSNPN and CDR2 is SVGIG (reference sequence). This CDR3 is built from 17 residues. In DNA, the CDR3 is TGTGCCTGGATGTCTAGCGGGGGTCCCAGCCCCTACAATGAGCAGTTCTTC. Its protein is CAWMSSGGPSPYNEQFF.

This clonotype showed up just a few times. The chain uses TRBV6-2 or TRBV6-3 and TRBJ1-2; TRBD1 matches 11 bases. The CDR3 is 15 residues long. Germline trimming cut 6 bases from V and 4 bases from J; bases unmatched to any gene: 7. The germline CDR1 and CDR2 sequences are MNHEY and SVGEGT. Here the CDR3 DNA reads TGTGCCAGCAGACGGACAGGGGGCCAGGGCTATGGCTACACCTTC. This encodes CASRRTGGQGYGYTF.

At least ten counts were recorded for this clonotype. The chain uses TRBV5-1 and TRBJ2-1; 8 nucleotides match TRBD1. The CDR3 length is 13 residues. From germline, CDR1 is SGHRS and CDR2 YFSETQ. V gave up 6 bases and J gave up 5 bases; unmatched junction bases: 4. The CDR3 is CASTGGRHNEQFF. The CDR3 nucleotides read TGCGCCAGCACAGGGGGCCGGCACAATGAGCAGTTCTTC.

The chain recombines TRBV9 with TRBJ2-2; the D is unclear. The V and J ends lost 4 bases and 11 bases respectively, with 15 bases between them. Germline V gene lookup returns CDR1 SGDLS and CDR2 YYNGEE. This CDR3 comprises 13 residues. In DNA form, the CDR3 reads TGTGCCAGCAGCCGAGGACCGACTGATGAGCTGTTTTTT. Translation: CASSRGPTDELFF.

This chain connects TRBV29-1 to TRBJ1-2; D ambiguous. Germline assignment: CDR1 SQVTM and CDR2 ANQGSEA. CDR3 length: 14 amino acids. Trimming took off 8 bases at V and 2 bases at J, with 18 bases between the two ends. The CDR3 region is CSIPDQEGNYGYTF. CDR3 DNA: TGCAGCATCCCAGACCAAGAAGGGAACTATGGCTACACCTTC.

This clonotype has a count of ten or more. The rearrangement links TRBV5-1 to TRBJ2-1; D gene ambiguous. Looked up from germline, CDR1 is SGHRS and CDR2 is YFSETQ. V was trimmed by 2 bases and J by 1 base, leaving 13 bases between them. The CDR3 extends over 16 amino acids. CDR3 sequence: CASSLGLGLSYNEQFF. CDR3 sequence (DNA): TGCGCCAGCAGCTTAGGGCTCGGATTATCCTACAATGAGCAGTTCTTC.

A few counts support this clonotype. In DNA form, the CDR3 reads TGTGCCAGCAGCTTGCTCGCTCGGGGCTACACCTTC. Translated: CASSLLARGYTF. The chain recombines TRBV5-8 with TRBJ1-2; D is ambiguous. V shed 1 base and J shed 8 bases, with 9 bases lying between them. This CDR3 has 12 residues. Germline V gene lookup returns CDR1 SGHTS and CDR2 YDEGEE.